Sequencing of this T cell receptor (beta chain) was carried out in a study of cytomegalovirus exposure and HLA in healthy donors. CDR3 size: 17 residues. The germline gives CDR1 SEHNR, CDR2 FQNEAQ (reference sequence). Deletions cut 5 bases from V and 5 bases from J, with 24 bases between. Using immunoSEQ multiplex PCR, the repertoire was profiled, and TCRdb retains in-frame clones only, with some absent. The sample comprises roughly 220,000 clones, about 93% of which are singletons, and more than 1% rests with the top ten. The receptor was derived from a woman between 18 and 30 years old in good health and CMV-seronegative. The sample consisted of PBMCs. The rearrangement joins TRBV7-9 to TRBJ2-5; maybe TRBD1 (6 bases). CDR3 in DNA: TGTGCCAGCAGCCCTCTCTCGAGGGGCAGGGGCCTCGAGACCCAGTACTTC. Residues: CASSPLSRGRGLETQYF. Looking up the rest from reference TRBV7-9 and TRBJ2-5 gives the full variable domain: DTGVSQNPRHKITKRGQNVTFRCDPISEHNRLYWYRQTLGQGPEFLTYFQNEAQLEKSRLLSDRFSAERPKGSFSTLEIQRTEQGDSAMYLCASSPLSRGRGLETQYFGPGTRLLVL.